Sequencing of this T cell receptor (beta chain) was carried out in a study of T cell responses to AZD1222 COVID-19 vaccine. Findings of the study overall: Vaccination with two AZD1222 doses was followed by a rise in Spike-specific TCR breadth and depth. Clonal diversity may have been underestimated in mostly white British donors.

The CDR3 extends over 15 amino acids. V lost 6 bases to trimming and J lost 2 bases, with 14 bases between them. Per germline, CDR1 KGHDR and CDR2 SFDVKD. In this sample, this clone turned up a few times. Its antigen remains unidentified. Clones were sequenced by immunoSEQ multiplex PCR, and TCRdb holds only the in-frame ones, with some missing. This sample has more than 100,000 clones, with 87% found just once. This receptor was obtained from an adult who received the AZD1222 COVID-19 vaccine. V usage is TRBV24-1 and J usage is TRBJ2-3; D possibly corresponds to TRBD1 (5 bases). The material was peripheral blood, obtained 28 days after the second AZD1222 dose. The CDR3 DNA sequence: TGTGCCACCAGTCAGGGCCGACGCCCCACAGATACGCAGTATTTT. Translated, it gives CATSQGRRPTDTQYF.